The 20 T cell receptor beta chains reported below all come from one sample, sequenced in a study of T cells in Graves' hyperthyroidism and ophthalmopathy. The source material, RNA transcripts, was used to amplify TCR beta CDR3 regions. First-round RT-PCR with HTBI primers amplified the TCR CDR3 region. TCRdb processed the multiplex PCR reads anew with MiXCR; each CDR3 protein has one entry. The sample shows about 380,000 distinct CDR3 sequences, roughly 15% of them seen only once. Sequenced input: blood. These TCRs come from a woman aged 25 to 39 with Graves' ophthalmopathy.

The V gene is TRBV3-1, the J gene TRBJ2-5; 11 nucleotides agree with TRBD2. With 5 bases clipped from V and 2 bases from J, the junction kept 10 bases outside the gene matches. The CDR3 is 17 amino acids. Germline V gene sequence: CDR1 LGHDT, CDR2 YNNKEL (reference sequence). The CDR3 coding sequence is TGTGCCAGCAGCTCAAGGGAGACTAGCGGGGCTCAAGAGACCCAGTACTTC. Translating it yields CASSSRETSGAQETQYF.

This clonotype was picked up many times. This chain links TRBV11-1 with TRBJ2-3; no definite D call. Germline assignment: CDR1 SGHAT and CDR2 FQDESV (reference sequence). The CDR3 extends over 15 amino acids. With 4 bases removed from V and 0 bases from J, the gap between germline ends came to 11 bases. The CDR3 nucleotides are TGTGCCAGCAGCTACACTGTGGGTAGCACAGATACGCAGTATTTT. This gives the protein CASSYTVGSTDTQYF.

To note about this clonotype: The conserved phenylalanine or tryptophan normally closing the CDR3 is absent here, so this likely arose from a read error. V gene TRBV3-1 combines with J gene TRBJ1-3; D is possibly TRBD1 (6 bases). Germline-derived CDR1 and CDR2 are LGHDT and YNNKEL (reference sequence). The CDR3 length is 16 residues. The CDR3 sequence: CGSSPLTRGGRNTIYL. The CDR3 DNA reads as TGTGGCAGCAGCCCATTAACCCGCGGGGGCAGAAACACCATATATTTG.

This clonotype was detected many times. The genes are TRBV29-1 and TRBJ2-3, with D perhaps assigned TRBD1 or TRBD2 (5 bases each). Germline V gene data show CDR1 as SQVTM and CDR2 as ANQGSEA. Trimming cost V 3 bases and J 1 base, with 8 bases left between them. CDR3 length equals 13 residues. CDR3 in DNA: TGCAGCGTTGAGGGGGAAGGCACAGATACGCAGTATTTT. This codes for CSVEGEGTDTQYF.

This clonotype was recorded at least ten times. The CDR3 DNA follows: TGCAGTGCTAGAGAAGGGACTACCTACGAGCAGTACTTC. It codes for CSAREGTTYEQYF. The chain joins TRBV20-1 to TRBJ2-7; 7 bases are a match to TRBD2. J gave up 2 bases and V 0 bases, and 1 base lay outside the gene matches. CDR3 length: 13 residues. Germline CDR1 is DFQATT and CDR2 is SNEGSKA (reference sequence).

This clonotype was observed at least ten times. The CDR3 loop is CSARGDISYEQYF. CDR3 nucleotides: TGCAGTGCTAGAGGGGACATCTCCTACGAGCAGTACTTC. This chain links TRBV20-1 with TRBJ2-7, with D maybe TRBD1 (6 bases). CDR1 and CDR2 from the germline V gene are DFQATT and SNEGSKA (reference sequence). Deletions cut 1 base from V and 0 bases from J, with 7 bases between. The CDR3 spans 13 residues.

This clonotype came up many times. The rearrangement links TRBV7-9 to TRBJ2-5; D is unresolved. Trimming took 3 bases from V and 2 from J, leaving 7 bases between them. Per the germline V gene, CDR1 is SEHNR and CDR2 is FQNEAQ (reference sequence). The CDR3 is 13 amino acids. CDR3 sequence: CASSFPIQETQYF. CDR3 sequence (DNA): TGTGCCAGCAGCTTTCCTATACAAGAGACCCAGTACTTC. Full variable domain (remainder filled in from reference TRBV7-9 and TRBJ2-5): DTGVSQNPRHKITKRGQNVTFRCDPISEHNRLYWYRQTLGQGPEFLTYFQNEAQLEKSRLLSDRFSAERPKGSFSTLEIQRTEQGDSAMYLCASSFPIQETQYFGPGTRLLVL.

CDR3 nucleotide sequence: TGTGCCAGCAGTGAAGCGCTTGGACACCTCTACGAGCAGTTCTTC. Translated, it gives CASSEALGHLYEQFF. The chain links TRBV6-1 to TRBJ2-7; D is possibly TRBD1 (5 bases). TRBJ2-1 explains the end of the DNA better; the J call may be wrong. Germline CDR1 reads MNHNS; CDR2 reads SASEGT. The CDR3 is 15 amino acids.

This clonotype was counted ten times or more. The chain's CDR3 is CASSGTSGSYNEQFF. CDR3 DNA: TGCGCCAGCAGCGGGACTAGCGGGAGCTACAATGAGCAGTTCTTC. This chain connects TRBV5-1 to TRBJ2-1; 14 positions match TRBD2. From germline, CDR1 is SGHRS and CDR2 YFSETQ. The CDR3 is made up of 15 amino acids. J gave up 3 bases and V 4 bases, and 0 bases lay outside the gene matches.

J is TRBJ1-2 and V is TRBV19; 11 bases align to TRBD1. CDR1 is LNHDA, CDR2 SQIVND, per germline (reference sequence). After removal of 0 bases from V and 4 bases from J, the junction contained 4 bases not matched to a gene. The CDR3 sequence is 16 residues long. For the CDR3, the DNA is TGTGCCAGTAGTATAGACCGGGACAGGGGGTCCTATGGCTACACCTTC. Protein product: CASSIDRDRGSYGYTF.

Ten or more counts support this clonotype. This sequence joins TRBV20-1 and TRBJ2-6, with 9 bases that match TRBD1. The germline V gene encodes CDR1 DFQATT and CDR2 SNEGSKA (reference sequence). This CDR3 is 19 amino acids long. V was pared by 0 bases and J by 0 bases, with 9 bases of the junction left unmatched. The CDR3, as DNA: TGCAGTGCTAGAGACGATGGCAGGGACAGGGCCTCTGGGGCCAACGTCCTGACTTTC. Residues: CSARDDGRDRASGANVLTF.

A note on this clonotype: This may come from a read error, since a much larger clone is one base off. The DNA for the CDR3 is TGTGCCGGCAGTGAAGCAGGGTGGCAGCCCCAGCATTTT. Encoded protein: CAGSEAGWQPQHF. V and J are TRBV2 and TRBJ1-5; the D gene is possibly TRBD1 (5 bases). The CDR3 totals 13 residues. Germline V CDR1 and CDR2: SNHLY, FYNNEI.

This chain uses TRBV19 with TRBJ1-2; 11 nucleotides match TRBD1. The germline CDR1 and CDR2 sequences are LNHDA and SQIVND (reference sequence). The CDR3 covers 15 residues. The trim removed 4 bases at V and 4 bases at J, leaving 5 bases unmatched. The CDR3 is CASSNSGTGGYGYTF. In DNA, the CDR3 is TGTGCCAGTAGTAATTCCGGGACAGGGGGCTATGGCTACACCTTC.

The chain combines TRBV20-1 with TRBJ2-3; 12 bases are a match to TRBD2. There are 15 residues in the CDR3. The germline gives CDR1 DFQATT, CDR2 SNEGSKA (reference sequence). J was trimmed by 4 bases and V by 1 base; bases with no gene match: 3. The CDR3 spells CSARATSGGADTQYF. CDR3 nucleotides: TGCAGTGCTAGAGCGACTAGCGGGGGTGCAGATACGCAGTATTTT.

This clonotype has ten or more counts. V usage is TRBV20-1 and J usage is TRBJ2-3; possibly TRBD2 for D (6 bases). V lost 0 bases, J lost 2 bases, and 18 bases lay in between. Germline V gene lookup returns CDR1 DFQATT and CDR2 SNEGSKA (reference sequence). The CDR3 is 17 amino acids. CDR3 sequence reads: CSARDAQGLLSTDTQYF. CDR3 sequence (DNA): TGCAGTGCTAGAGATGCTCAGGGACTTCTATCCACAGATACGCAGTATTTT.

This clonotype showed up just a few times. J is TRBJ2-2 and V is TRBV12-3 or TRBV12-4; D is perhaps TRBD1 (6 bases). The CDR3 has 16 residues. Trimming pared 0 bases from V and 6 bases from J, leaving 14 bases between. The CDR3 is CASSLAGRGRAGELFF. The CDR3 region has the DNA TGTGCCAGCAGTTTAGCGGGCAGGGGACGTGCCGGGGAGCTGTTTTTT.

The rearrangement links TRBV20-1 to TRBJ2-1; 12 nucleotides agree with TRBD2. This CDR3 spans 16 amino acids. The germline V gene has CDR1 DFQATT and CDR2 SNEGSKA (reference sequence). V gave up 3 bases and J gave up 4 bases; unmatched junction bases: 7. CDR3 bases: TGCAGTGCTAGTCCCACTAGCGGGAGGTCTTACAATGAGCAGTTCTTC. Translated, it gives CSASPTSGRSYNEQFF.

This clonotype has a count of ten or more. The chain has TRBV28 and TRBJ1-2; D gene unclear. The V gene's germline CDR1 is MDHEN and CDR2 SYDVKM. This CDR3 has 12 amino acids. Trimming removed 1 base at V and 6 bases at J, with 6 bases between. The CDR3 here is CASSLSADGYTF. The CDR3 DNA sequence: TGTGCCAGCAGTTTATCCGCAGATGGCTACACCTTC.

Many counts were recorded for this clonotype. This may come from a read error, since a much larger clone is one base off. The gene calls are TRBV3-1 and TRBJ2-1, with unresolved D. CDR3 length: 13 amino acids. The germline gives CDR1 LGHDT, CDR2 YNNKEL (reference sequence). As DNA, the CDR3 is TGTGCCGGCAGTCTTAACGAGAGGAATGAGCAGTTCTTC. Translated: CAGSLNERNEQFF.

The CDR3 DNA is TGTGCCAGCAGCCAAGGTGGACTAGCGGGGGGGTCTGCCGGGGAGCTGTTTTTT. This translates into CASSQGGLAGGSAGELFF. The chain couples TRBV3-1 to TRBJ2-2, with 15 bases that match TRBD2. CDR1 LGHDT and CDR2 YNNKEL come from the germline V gene (reference sequence). V gave up 1 base and J gave up 6 bases; unmatched junction bases: 6. This CDR3 contains 18 residues.